The 6 T cell receptor beta chains presented below share a single source sample, sequenced in a study of OX40 agonist ivuxolimab in advanced cancers. TCRdb's table, derived via immunoSEQ multiplex PCR, lists solely in-frame clones and lacks some. The table has over 55,000 clones, around 83% seen once. The sample consisted of CD4+ or CD8+ T cells sorted from blood, taken in a trial of the OX40 agonist ivuxolimab. The receptor source for this set is an adult with an advanced solid tumor such as melanoma, head and neck, liver or kidney cancer.

This clone has only one observation. An end of the junction differs from the germline gene, which may be a read error. The genes are TRBV5-5 and TRBJ2-7, with 8 bases aligning to TRBD1. The germline V gene encodes CDR1 SGHKS and CDR2 YYEKEE (reference sequence). This CDR3 contains 15 residues. The CDR3 reads CASSGTGTGSYKQYF. The CDR3, as DNA: TGTGCCAGCAGCGGAACCGGGACAGGTAGCTACAAGCAGTACTTC.

This clone was seen just once. The chain employs TRBV29-1 and TRBJ1-2; a possible D gene is TRBD1 (5 bases). The ends were cut back, 3 bases at V and 7 bases at J, with 15 bases in the middle. The CDR3 is 13 amino acids. The germline V gene encodes CDR1 SQVTM and CDR2 ANQGSEA. The DNA for the CDR3 is TGCAGCGTTGAGCCCCCTGGGGCGGGTGGCTACACCTTC. This sequence encodes CSVEPPGAGGYTF.

V gene TRBV11-2 combines with J gene TRBJ2-4; D might be TRBD1 (6 bases). Germline V lookup: CDR1 SGHAT, CDR2 FQNNGV. The CDR3 sequence is 15 residues long. V gave up 4 bases and J gave up 0 bases, with 10 bases separating them. The DNA of the CDR3 is TGTGCCAGCAGCTCCCGGGACATAGCCAAAAACATTCAGTACTTC. Amino acids: CASSSRDIAKNIQYF.

This chain joins TRBV10-3 and TRBJ2-7; D is perhaps TRBD2 (5 bases). CDR3 size: 14 residues. Germline V gene lookup returns CDR1 ENHRY and CDR2 SYGVKD. V was clipped by 4 bases and J by 3 bases, with 13 bases between them. CDR3 in amino acids: CAISGSTGFYEQYF. In nucleotides, the CDR3 is TGTGCCATCAGTGGTAGTACGGGATTCTACGAGCAGTACTTC.

The chain links TRBV7-3 to TRBJ2-3; 10 nucleotides match TRBD2. There are 16 residues in the CDR3. Losses at the gene ends were 5 bases for V and 4 bases for J; bases not matched to a gene: 9. Germline loops: CDR1 SGHTA, CDR2 FQGTGA. The CDR3 DNA reads TGTGCCAGCAGCGCTAAAGCGGGGGGGACCCCAGATACGCAGTATTTT. Its protein is CASSAKAGGTPDTQYF.

This clone occurred a few times. The rearrangement uses TRBV6-1 and TRBJ1-6; a weak D match, TRBD1 (5 bases). Germline CDR1 reads MNHNS; CDR2 reads SASEGT. The CDR3 is 15 amino acids. Trimming took off 4 bases at V and 3 bases at J, with 10 bases between the two ends. CDR3 residues: CASSGGPNYNSPLHF. CDR3 in DNA: TGTGCCAGCAGTGGGGGACCGAACTATAATTCACCCCTCCACTTT.